This T cell receptor (beta chain) appears in the sequencing data of a study of OX40 agonist ivuxolimab in advanced cancers. On the study more broadly: Every 2 weeks, patients got intravenous ivuxolimab at one of six dose levels (0.01-10 mg/kg). Aged roughly 23 to 80 with a mean of approximately 60 years, they were under 85% male. General observations from the study: Relative to CD4+ cells, CD8+ T cells on average had more expanded clones. With doses of 0.1-3.0 mg/kg, partial responders showed among the lowest clonal expansion.

Concerning this clone: The antigen is undetermined.

The CDR3 runs to 14 residues. Germline trimming cut 7 bases from V and 5 bases from J; bases unmatched to any gene: 8. Germline CDR1 LNHNV, CDR2 YYDKDF (reference sequence). The method was immunoSEQ multiplex PCR; TCRdb's version includes in-frame clones alone and lacks a portion of them. The sample lists tens of thousands of clones, about 90% occurring once. Specimen: CD4+ or CD8+ T cells sorted from blood, collected in a trial of the OX40 agonist ivuxolimab. The V call is TRBV15, the J call TRBJ2-7, with 10 bases identical to TRBD1. This sequence originates from an adult with an advanced solid tumor such as melanoma, head and neck, liver or kidney cancer. The CDR3 sequence is CATTTGTGAHEQYF. CDR3 DNA: TGTGCCACCACCACCGGGACAGGGGCCCACGAGCAGTACTTC.